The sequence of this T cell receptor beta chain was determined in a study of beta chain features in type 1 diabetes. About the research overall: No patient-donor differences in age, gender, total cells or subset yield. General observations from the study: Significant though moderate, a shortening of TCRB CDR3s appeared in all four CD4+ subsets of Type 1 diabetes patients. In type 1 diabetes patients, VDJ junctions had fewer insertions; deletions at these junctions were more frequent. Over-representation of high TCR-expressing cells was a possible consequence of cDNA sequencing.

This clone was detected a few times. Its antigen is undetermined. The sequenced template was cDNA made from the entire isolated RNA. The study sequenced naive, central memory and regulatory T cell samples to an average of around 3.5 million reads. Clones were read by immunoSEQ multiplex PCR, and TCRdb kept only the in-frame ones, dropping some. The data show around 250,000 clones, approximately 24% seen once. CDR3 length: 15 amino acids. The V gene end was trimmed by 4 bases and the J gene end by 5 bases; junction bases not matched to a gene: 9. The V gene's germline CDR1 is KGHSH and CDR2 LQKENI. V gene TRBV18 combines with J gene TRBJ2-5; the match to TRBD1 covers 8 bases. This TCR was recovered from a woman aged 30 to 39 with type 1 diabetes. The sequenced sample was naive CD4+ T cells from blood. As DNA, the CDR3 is TGTGCCAGCTCACGAAGACAGGGGATAGCGGAGACCCAGTACTTC. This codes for CASSRRQGIAETQYF.